This T cell receptor (beta chain) stems from a study of T cell responses to AZD1222 COVID-19 vaccine. The CDR3 runs 13 residues. Germline CDR1 and CDR2: SGHDT and YYEEEE. V lost 4 bases to trimming and J lost 10 bases, with 17 bases between them. Sequencing used immunoSEQ multiplex PCR; TCRdb keeps in-frame clones, though not all of them. The repertoire holds about 100,000 clones, 85% to 90% seen once, with about 15% in the top ten. V and J are TRBV5-6 and TRBJ1-1, with D unclear. The TCR was taken from an adult in good health. The sequencing used peripheral blood, collected on day 0 of AZD1222 vaccination. The CDR3 DNA sequence: TGTGCCAGCAGCGCCCGACTCAGCCGGGGAGCTTTCTTT. Encoded protein: CASSARLSRGAFF.